The rows below give T cell receptor beta chains drawn from one sample of a study of T cells in Graves' hyperthyroidism and ophthalmopathy. MiXCR was run by TCRdb on the multiplex PCR reads, yielding one entry per CDR3 protein. The sample holds 610,000 or so distinct CDR3 sequences, roughly 46% seen once. Sample: peripheral blood or thyroid tissue (not recorded which). These receptors were collected from a woman aged 18-30 years with Graves' hyperthyroidism. The CDR3 runs from the conserved cysteine through the conserved F or W. A D gene is named only where the DNA matches it firmly. A row's size may be missing; if present it is once, few, many or a size class.

d_call: TRBD2
v_call: TRBV9
j_call: TRBJ2-1
clone_size: -
cdr3_aa: CASSVGGTSGDEQFF
cdr3_nt: TGTGCCAGCAGCGTAGGAGGGACTAGCGGCGATGAGCAGTTCTTC

d_call: -
v_call: TRBV18
j_call: TRBJ1-2
clone_size: many
cdr3_aa: CASSPNGKGYTF
cdr3_nt: TGTGCCAGCTCACCTAACGGGAAAGGCTACACCTTC

d_call: -
v_call: TRBV11-1
j_call: TRBJ1-1
clone_size: many
cdr3_aa: CASSGTNTEAFF
cdr3_nt: TGTGCCAGCAGCGGGACGAACACTGAAGCTTTCTTT

d_call: -
v_call: TRBV7-2
j_call: TRBJ1-5
clone_size: -
cdr3_aa: CASSLAQIEHF
cdr3_nt: TGTGCCAGCAGCTTAGCGCAGATCGAGCATTTT

d_call: TRBD2
v_call: TRBV20-1
j_call: TRBJ2-1
clone_size: -
cdr3_aa: CSARTSGSHEQFF
cdr3_nt: TGCAGTGCAAGGACTAGCGGGAGTCATGAGCAGTTCTTC

d_call: TRBD1
v_call: TRBV5-1
j_call: TRBJ2-7
clone_size: many
cdr3_aa: CASSSSPGTGGEQYF
cdr3_nt: TGCGCCAGCAGCTCGAGTCCCGGGACAGGGGGCGAGCAGTACTTC

d_call: TRBD2
v_call: TRBV7-8
j_call: TRBJ2-7
clone_size: -
cdr3_aa: CASSFGLAGGRGDCYEQYF
cdr3_nt: TGTGCCAGCAGCTTCGGACTAGCGGGAGGGCGCGGGGACTGCTACGAGCAGTACTTC

d_call: TRBD1
v_call: TRBV7-2
j_call: TRBJ2-7
clone_size: few
cdr3_aa: CASSPGQGSPEQYF
cdr3_nt: TGTGCCAGCAGCCCGGGACAGGGGTCCCCCGAGCAGTACTTC

d_call: -
v_call: TRBV27
j_call: TRBJ2-7
clone_size: many
cdr3_aa: CASKDVVGTYEQYF
cdr3_nt: TGTGCCAGCAAGGATGTGGTTGGTACCTACGAGCAGTACTTC

d_call: TRBD1
v_call: TRBV27
j_call: TRBJ1-2
clone_size: many
cdr3_aa: CASSTYLGQAAGYTF
cdr3_nt: TGTGCCAGCAGTACCTATTTGGGACAGGCGGCAGGCTACACCTTC

d_call: -
v_call: TRBV5-7
j_call: TRBJ2-5
clone_size: -
cdr3_aa: CASRPDRRAQYF
cdr3_nt: TGTGCCAGCAGACCGGACAGGAGGGCCCAGTACTTC

d_call: -
v_call: TRBV2
j_call: TRBJ1-1
clone_size: many
cdr3_aa: CASSPGHMNTEAFF
cdr3_nt: TGTGCCAGCAGCCCGGGACATATGAACACTGAAGCTTTCTTT

d_call: -
v_call: TRBV2
j_call: TRBJ2-7
clone_size: many
cdr3_aa: CAKSRDGSYEQYF
cdr3_nt: TGTGCCAAATCCCGGGACGGCTCCTACGAGCAGTACTTC

d_call: TRBD1
v_call: TRBV5-1
j_call: TRBJ1-1
clone_size: many
cdr3_aa: CASRRQGAMNTEAFF
cdr3_nt: TGCGCCAGCAGACGACAGGGGGCGATGAACACTGAAGCTTTCTTT

d_call: -
v_call: TRBV11-2
j_call: TRBJ1-2
clone_size: many
cdr3_aa: CASSLGGSDGYTF
cdr3_nt: TGTGCCAGCAGCTTAGGGGGGTCGGATGGCTACACCTTC

d_call: -
v_call: TRBV27
j_call: TRBJ1-3
clone_size: few
cdr3_aa: CASRDGNTIYF
cdr3_nt: TGTGCCAGCAGAGACGGAAACACCATATATTTT

d_call: TRBD2
v_call: TRBV7-9
j_call: TRBJ2-3
clone_size: -
cdr3_aa: CASSPRTSGRAGDTQYF
cdr3_nt: TGTGCCAGCAGCCCAAGGACTAGCGGGAGGGCCGGAGATACGCAGTATTTT

d_call: -
v_call: TRBV10-3
j_call: TRBJ2-7
clone_size: -
cdr3_aa: CAISELGAPNEQYF
cdr3_nt: TGTGCCATCAGTGAGCTGGGGGCCCCCAACGAGCAGTACTTC

d_call: -
v_call: TRBV10-3
j_call: TRBJ1-6
clone_size: -
cdr3_aa: CAISASSFSRPLPGSPLHF
cdr3_nt: TGTGCCATCAGTGCCAGCAGTTTCTCCCGGCCTCTGCCTGGTTCACCCCTCCACTTT

d_call: TRBD1
v_call: TRBV7-9
j_call: TRBJ2-7
clone_size: -
cdr3_aa: CASSPRTGNNEQYF
cdr3_nt: TGTGCCAGCAGCCCTAGGACAGGGAACAATGAGCAGTACTTC

d_call: TRBD1
v_call: TRBV18
j_call: TRBJ1-6
clone_size: many
cdr3_aa: CASSPTGGYSPLHF
cdr3_nt: TGTGCCAGCTCACCCACAGGGGGGTATTCACCCCTCCACTTT

d_call: -
v_call: TRBV5-1
j_call: TRBJ2-5
clone_size: once
cdr3_aa: CASSLVARTNWETQYF
cdr3_nt: TGCGCCAGCAGCTTGGTTGCCAGGACCAATTGGGAGACCCAGTACTTC